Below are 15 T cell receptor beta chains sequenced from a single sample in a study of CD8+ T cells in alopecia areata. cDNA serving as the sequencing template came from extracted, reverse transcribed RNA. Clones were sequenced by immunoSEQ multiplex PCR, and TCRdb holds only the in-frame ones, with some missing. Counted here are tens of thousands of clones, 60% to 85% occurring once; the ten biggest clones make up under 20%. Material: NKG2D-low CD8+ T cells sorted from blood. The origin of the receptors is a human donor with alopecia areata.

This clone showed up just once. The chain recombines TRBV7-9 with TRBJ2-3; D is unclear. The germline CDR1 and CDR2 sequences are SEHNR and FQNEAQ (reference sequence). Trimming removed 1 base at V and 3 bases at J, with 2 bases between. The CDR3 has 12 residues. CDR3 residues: CASSLETDTQYF. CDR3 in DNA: TGTGCCAGCAGCTTAGAGACAGATACGCAGTATTTT.

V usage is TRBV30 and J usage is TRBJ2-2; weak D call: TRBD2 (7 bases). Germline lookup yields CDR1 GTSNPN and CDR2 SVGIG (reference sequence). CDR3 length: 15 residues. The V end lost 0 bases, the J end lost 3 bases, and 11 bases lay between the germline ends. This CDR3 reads CAWSVRGADTGELFF. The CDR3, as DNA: TGTGCCTGGAGTGTACGGGGGGCGGACACCGGGGAGCTGTTTTTT.

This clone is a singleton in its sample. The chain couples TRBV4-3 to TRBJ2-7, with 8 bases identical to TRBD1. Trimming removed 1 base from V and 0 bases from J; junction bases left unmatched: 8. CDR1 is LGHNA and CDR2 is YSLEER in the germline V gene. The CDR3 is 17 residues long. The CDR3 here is CASSQGVDRGRSYEQYF. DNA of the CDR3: TGCGCCAGCAGCCAAGGCGTAGACAGGGGCCGCTCCTACGAGCAGTACTTC.

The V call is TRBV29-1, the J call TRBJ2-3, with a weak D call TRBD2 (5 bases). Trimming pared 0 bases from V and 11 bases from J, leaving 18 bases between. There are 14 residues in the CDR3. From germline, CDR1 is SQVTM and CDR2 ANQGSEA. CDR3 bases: TGCAGCGTTGAAGATGCGGGCCGGGTGGGAGTGCAGTATTTT. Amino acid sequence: CSVEDAGRVGVQYF.

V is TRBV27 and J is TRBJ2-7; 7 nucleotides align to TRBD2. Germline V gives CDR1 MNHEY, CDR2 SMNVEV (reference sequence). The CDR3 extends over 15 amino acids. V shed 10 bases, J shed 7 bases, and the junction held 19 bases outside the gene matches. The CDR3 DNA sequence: TGTGCCACCGCCCTCGAGGGAGGGGTAGTAGGAGAGCAGTACTTC. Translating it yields CATALEGGVVGEQYF.

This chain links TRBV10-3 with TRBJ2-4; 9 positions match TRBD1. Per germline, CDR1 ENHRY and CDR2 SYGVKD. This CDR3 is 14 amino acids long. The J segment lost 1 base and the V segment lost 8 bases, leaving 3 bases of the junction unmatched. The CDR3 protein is CAIGQGLAKNIQYF. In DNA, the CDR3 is TGTGCCATCGGACAGGGGTTGGCCAAAAACATTCAGTACTTC.

In DNA, the CDR3 is TGTGCCAGCAGCATCGACGGGGGGCCGATAGGCACCGGGGAGCTGTTTTTT. It encodes CASSIDGGPIGTGELFF. This chain joins TRBV7-6 and TRBJ2-2, with TRBD2 as a possible D gene (7 bases). V lost 5 bases to trimming and J lost 4 bases, with 20 bases between them. The germline V gene has CDR1 SGHVS and CDR2 FNYEAQ. The CDR3 contains 17 residues.

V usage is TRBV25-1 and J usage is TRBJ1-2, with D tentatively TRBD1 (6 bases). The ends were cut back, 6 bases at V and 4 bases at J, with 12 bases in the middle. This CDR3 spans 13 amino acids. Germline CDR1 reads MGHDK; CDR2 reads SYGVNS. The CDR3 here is CASSLSGAYGYTF. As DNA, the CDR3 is TGTGCCAGCAGCCTATCAGGGGCCTATGGCTACACCTTC.

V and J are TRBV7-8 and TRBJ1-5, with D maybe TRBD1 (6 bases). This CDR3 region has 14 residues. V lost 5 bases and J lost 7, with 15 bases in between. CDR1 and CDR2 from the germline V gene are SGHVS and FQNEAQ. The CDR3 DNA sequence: TGTGCCAGCAGCCGAGGGGGGGCCGGGCAGCCCCAGCATTTT. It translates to CASSRGGAGQPQHF.

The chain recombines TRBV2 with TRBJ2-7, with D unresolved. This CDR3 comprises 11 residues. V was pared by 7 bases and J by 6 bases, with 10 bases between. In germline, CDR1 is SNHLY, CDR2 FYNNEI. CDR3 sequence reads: CASITRGEQYF. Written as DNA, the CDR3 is TGTGCCAGCATTACAAGAGGCGAGCAGTACTTC.

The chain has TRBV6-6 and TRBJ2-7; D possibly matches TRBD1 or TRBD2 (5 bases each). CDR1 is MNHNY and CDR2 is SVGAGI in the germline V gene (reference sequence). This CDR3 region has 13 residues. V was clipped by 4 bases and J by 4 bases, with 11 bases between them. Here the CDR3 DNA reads TGTGCCAGCAGTTCCGGGACCTCTTACGAGCAGTACTTC. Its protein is CASSSGTSYEQYF.

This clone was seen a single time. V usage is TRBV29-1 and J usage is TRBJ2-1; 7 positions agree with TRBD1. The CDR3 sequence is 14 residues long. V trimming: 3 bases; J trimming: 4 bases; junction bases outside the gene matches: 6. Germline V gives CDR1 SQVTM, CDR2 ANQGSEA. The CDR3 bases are TGCAGCGTTGACGAGACAGGGCTTTACAATGAGCAGTTCTTC. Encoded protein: CSVDETGLYNEQFF.

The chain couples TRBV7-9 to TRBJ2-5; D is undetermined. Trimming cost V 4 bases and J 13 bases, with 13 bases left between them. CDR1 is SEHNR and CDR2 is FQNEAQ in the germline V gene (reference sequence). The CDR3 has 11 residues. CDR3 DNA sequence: TGTGCCAGCAGCTCCGGTGGCGGTTCGTACTTC. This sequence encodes CASSSGGGSYF.

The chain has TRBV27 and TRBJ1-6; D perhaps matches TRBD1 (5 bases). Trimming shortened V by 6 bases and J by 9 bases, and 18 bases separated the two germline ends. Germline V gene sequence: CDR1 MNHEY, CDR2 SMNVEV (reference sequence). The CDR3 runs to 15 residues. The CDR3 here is CASRFRVHGGSPLHF. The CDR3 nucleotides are TGTGCCAGCAGATTTCGCGTCCATGGGGGTTCACCCCTCCACTTT.

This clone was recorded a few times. Written as DNA, the CDR3 is TGTGCCAGCAGTGACGTTCCTGCTGCGAACACCGGGGAGCTGTTTTTT. Translation gives CASSDVPAANTGELFF. This chain joins TRBV6-4 and TRBJ2-2; unclear D gene. Germline loops: CDR1 MRHNA, CDR2 SNTAGT. V shed 2 bases and J shed 0 bases, with 10 bases lying between them. The CDR3 runs 16 residues.